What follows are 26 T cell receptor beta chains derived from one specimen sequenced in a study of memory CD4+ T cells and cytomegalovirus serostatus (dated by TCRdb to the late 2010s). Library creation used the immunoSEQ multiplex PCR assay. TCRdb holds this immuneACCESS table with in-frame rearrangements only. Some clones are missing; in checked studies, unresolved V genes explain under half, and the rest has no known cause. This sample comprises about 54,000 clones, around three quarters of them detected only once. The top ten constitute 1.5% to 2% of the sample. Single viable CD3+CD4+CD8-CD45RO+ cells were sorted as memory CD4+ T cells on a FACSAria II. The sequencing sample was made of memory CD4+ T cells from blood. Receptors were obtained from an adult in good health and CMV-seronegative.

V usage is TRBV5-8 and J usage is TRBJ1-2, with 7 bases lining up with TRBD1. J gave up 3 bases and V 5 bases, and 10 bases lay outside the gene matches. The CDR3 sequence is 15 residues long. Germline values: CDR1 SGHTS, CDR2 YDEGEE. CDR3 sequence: CASSRDSQAHYGYTF. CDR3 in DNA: TGTGCCAGCAGTCGGGACAGCCAGGCCCACTATGGCTACACCTTC.

DNA for the CDR3: TGTGCCAGCAGCCAAGTTGGGGCGAACACTGAAGCTTTCTTT. Its protein is CASSQVGANTEAFF. The chain combines TRBV4-2 with TRBJ1-1, with D tentatively TRBD1 (5 bases). V shed 1 base and J shed 1 base, with 7 bases lying between them. The length of the CDR3 is 14 residues. CDR1 LGHNA and CDR2 YNFKEQ come from the germline V gene.

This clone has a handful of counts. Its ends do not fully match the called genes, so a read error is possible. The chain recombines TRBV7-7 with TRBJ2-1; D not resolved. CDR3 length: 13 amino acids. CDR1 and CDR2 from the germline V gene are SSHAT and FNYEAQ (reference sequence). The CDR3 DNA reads TGTGCTAGCAGCCTGCTGATGAGGAATGAGCAGTTCTTC. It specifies CASSLLMRNEQFF. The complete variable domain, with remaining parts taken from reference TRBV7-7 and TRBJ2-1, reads GAGVSQSPRYKVTKRGQDVTLRCDPISSHATLYWYQQALGQGPEFLTYFNYEAQPDKSGLPSDRFSAERPEGSISTLTIQRTEQRDSAMYRCASSLLMRNEQFFGPGTRLTVL.

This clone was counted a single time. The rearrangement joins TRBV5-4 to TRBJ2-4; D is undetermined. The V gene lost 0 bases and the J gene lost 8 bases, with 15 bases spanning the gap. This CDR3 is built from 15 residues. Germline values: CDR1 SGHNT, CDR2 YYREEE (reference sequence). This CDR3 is CASSLEPQGQDIQYF. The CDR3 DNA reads TGTGCCAGCAGCTTGGAACCCCAAGGGCAAGACATTCAGTACTTC.

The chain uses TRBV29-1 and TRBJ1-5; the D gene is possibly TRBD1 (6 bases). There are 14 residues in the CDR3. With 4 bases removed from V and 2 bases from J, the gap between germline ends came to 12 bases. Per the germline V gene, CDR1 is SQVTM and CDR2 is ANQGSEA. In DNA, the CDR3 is TGCAGCGTTGCCGCGGGGGCGGGCAATCAGCCCCAGCATTTT. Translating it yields CSVAAGAGNQPQHF.

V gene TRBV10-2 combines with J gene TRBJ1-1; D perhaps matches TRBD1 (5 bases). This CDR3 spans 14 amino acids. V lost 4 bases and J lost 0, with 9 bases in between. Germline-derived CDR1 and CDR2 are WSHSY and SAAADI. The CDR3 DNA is TGCGCCAGCAGTGTAACGACAGTGAACACTGAAGCTTTCTTT. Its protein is CASSVTTVNTEAFF.

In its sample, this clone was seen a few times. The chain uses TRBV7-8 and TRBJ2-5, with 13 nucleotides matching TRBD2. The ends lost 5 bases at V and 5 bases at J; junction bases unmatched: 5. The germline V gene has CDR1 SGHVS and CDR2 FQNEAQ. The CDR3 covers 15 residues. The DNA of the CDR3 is TGTGCCAGCAGCACTAGCGGGGGGGCATGGGAGACCCAGTACTTC. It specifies CASSTSGGAWETQYF.

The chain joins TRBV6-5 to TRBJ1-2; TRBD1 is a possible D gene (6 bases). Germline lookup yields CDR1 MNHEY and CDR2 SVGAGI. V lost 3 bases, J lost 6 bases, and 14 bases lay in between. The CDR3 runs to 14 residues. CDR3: CASSYRDIKDGYTF. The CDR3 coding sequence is TGTGCCAGCAGTTATAGGGACATCAAGGATGGCTACACCTTC.

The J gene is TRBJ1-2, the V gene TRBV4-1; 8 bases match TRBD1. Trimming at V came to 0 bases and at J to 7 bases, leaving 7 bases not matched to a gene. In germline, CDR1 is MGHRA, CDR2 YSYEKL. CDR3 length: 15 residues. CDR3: CASSQEGRGQGGYTF. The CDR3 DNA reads TGCGCCAGCAGCCAAGAAGGCAGGGGGCAAGGTGGCTACACCTTC.

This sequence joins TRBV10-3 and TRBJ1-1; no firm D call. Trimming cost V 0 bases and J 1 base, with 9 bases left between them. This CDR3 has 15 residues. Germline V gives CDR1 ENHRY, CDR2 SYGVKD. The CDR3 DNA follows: TGTGCCATCAGTGAGTCGGGTCGGGGGAACACTGAAGCTTTCTTT. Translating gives CAISESGRGNTEAFF.

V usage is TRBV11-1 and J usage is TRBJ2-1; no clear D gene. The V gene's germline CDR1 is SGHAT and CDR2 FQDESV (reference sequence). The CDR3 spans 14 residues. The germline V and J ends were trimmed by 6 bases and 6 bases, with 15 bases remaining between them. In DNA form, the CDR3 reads TGTGCCAGCAGTCCTACGGCGGTCTTCAATGAGCAGTTCTTC. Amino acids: CASSPTAVFNEQFF.

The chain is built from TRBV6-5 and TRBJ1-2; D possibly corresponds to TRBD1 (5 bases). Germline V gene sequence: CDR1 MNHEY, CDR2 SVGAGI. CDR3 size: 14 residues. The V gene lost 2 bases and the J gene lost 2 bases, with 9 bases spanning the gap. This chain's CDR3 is CASSYRDANYGYTF. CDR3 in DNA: TGTGCCAGCAGTTACCGGGACGCCAACTATGGCTACACCTTC.

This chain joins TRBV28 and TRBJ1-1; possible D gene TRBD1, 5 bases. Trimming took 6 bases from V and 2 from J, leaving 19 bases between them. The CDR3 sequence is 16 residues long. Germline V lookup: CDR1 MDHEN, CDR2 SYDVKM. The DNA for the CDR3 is TGTGCCAGCAGAGTCGCAAGCAGGGCCAAAAACACTGAAGCTTTCTTT. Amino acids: CASRVASRAKNTEAFF. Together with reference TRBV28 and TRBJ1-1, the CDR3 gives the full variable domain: DVKVTQSSRYLVKRTGEKVFLECVQDMDHENMFWYRQDPGLGLRLIYFSYDVKMKEKGDIPEGYSVSREKKERFSLILESASTNQTSMYLCASRVASRAKNTEAFFGQGTRLTVV.

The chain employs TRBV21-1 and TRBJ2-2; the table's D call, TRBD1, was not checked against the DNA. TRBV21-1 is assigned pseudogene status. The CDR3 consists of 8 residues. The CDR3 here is CAQRELFF. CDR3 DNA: TGTGCCCAAAGGGAGCTGTTTTTT.

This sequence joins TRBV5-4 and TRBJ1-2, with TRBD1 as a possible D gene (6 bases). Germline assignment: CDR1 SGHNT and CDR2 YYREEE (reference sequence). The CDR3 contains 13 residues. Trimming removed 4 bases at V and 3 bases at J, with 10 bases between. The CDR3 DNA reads TGTGCCAGCAGCACGGACAGAGACTATGGCTACACCTTC. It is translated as CASSTDRDYGYTF.

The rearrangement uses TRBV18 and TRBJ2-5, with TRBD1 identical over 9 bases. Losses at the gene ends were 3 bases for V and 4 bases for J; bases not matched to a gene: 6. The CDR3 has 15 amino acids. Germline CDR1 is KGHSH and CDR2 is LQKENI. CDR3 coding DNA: TGTGCCAGCTCACCCAGGACAGGGGTTAGAGAGACCCAGTACTTC. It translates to CASSPRTGVRETQYF.

The CDR3 sequence: CASRSLGVSYEQYF. CDR3 in DNA: TGTGCCAGCAGATCTTTGGGAGTCTCCTACGAGCAGTACTTC. The chain uses TRBV6-5 and TRBJ2-7; D possibly corresponds to TRBD2 (5 bases). The CDR3 has 14 residues. Germline values: CDR1 MNHEY, CDR2 SVGAGI. V was cut by 6 bases and J by 0 bases, with 12 bases left in between.

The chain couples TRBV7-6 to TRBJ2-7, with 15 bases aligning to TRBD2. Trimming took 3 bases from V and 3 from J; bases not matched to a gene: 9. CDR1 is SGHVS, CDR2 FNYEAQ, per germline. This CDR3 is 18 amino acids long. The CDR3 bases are TGTGCCAGCAGCTTCGGGACTAGCGGGAGGCGAGTGGGCTACGAGCAGTACTTC. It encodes CASSFGTSGRRVGYEQYF.

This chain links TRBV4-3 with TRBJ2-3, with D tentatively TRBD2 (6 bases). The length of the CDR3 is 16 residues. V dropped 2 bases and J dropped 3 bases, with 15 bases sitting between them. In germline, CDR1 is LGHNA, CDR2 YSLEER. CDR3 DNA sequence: TGCGCCAGCAGCCAAAATAGACTAGGGGTGACAGATACGCAGTATTTT. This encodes CASSQNRLGVTDTQYF.

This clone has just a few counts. CDR3 loop: CASSYSGTDNYGYTF. DNA of the CDR3: TGTGCCAGCAGTTACTCAGGGACGGATAACTATGGCTACACCTTC. The genes are TRBV6-5 and TRBJ1-2, with TRBD1 as a possible D gene (5 bases). The length of the CDR3 is 15 residues. The V gene's germline CDR1 is MNHEY and CDR2 SVGAGI. Deletions cut 0 bases from V and 1 base from J, with 9 bases between.

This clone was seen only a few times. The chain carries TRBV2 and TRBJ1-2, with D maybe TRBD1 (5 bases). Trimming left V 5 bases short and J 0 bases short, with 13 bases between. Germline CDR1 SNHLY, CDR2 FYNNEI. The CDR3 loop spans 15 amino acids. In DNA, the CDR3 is TGTGCCAGCAGTACGAGGACAACTTCTAACTATGGCTACACCTTC. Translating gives CASSTRTTSNYGYTF. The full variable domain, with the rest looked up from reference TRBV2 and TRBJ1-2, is EPEVTQTPSHQVTQMGQEVILRCVPISNHLYFYWYRQILGQKVEFLVSFYNNEISEKSEIFDDQFSVERPDGSNFTLKIRSTKLEDSAMYFCASSTRTTSNYGYTFGSGTRLTVV.

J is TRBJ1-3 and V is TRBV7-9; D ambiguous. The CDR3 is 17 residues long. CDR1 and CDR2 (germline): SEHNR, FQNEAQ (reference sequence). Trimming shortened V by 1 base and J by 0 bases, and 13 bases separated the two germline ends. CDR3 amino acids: CASSLGFYSDSGNTIYF. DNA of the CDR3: TGTGCCAGCAGCTTAGGTTTCTACAGTGACTCTGGAAACACCATATATTTT.

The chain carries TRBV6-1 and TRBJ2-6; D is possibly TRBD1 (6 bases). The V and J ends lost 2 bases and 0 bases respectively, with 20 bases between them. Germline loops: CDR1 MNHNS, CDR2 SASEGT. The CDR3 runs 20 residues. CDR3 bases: TGTGCCAGCAGTGAATTATGGTTGGACAGACTGCACTCTGGGGCCAACGTCCTGACTTTC. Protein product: CASSELWLDRLHSGANVLTF.

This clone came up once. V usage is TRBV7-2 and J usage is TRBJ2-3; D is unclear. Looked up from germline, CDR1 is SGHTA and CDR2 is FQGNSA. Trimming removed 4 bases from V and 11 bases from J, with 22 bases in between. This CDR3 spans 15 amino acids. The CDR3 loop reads CASSSEGLPTYEQYF. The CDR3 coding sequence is TGTGCCAGCAGCTCAGAAGGGCTACCTACATACGAGCAGTATTTT.

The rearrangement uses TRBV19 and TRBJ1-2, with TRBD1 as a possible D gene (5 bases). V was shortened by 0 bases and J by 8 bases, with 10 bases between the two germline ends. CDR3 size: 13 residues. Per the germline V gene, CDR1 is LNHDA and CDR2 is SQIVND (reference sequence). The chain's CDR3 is CASSIDLQEGYTF. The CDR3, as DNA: TGTGCCAGTAGTATAGACTTACAGGAGGGCTACACCTTC.

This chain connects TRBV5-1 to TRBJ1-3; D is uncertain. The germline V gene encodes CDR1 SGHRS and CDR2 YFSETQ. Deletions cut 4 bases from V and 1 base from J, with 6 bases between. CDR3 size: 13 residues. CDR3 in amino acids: CASSPGSGNTIYF. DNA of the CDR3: TGCGCCAGCAGCCCGGGGTCTGGAAACACCATATATTTT.